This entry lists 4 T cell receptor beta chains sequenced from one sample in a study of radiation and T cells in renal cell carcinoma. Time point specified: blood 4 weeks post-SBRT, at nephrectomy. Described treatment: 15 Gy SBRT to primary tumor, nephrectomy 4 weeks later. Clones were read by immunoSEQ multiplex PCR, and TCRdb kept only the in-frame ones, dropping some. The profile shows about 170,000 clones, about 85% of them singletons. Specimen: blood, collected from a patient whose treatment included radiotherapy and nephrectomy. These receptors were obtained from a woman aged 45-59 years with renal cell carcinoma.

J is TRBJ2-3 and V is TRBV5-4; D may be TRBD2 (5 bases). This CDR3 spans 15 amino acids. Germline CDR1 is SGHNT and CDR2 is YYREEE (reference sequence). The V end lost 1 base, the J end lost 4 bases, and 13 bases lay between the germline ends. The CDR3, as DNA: TGTGCCAGCAGCTTGTTGCCTAGTAGCGCAGATACGCAGTATTTT. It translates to CASSLLPSSADTQYF.

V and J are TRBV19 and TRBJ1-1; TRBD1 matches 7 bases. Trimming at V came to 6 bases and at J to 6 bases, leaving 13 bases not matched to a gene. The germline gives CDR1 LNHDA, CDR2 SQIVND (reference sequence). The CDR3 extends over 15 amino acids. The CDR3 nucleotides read TGTGCCAGTAGCACCCTTGGAGGGGGCGCAGCTGAAGCTTTCTTT. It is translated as CASSTLGGGAAEAFF.

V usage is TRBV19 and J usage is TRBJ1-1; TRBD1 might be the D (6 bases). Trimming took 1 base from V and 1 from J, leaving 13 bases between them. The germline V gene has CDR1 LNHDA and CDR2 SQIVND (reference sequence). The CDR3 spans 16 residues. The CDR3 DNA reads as TGTGCCAGTAGTATAGCCTGGGGGCCGAGGAACACTGAAGCTTTCTTT. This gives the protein CASSIAWGPRNTEAFF.

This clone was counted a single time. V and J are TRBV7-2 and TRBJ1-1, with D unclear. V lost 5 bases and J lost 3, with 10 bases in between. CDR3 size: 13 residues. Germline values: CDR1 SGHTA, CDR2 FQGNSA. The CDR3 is CASSPLRDTEAFF. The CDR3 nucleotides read TGTGCCAGCAGCCCCCTGCGGGACACTGAAGCTTTCTTT.